The rows below give T cell receptor beta chains drawn from one sample of a study of identical twins. TCRdb redid the calling of the 5' RACE reads with MiXCR, one entry per CDR3 protein. This table holds 500,000 to 700,000 distinct CDR3 sequences, roughly 6.6% found once. The same data also went into a second study, on yellow fever vaccine responses in identical twins.

The sample consisted of PBMCs. All receptors derive from a young woman in good health. CDR3s leave out the opening cysteine and the closing phenylalanine or tryptophan.

v_call: TRBV4-1
j_call: TRBJ2-5
cdr3_aa: ASSQDKVVGAQETQY

v_call: TRBV27
j_call: TRBJ2-7
cdr3_aa: ASSVDRGDEQY

v_call: TRBV29-1
j_call: TRBJ1-4
cdr3_aa: SVDRGEKLF

v_call: TRBV27
j_call: TRBJ1-1
cdr3_aa: ASRKQGAHTEAF

v_call: TRBV4-2
j_call: TRBJ2-5
cdr3_aa: ASRQTSGAPQETQY

v_call: TRBV7-9
j_call: TRBJ2-1
cdr3_aa: ASSLDLYNEQF

v_call: TRBV28
j_call: TRBJ2-1
cdr3_aa: ASSTQPINEQF

v_call: TRBV28
j_call: TRBJ2-7
cdr3_aa: ASTAGLAGSYEQY

v_call: TRBV7-2
j_call: TRBJ2-1
cdr3_aa: ASSTLAGVIVNEQF

v_call: TRBV2
j_call: TRBJ2-2
cdr3_aa: ASKRGSNTGELF

v_call: TRBV7-2
j_call: TRBJ1-2
cdr3_aa: ASSQSAGVGYT

v_call: TRBV29-1
j_call: TRBJ2-3
cdr3_aa: SVEDRWTAGTDTQY

v_call: TRBV27
j_call: TRBJ1-5
cdr3_aa: ASSSRQGRGNQPQH

v_call: TRBV6-2/TRBV6-3
j_call: TRBJ1-6
cdr3_aa: ASSYDRLNSPLH

v_call: TRBV11-2
j_call: TRBJ2-1
cdr3_aa: ASSPTGGNEQF

v_call: TRBV5-1
j_call: TRBJ2-1
cdr3_aa: ASSLLPIRGLDNEQF

v_call: TRBV12-3/TRBV12-4
j_call: TRBJ1-1
cdr3_aa: ASSRSGGGYTEAF

v_call: TRBV5-1
j_call: TRBJ1-1
cdr3_aa: ASSKWGERTEAF

v_call: TRBV12-3/TRBV12-4
j_call: TRBJ1-2
cdr3_aa: ASSLYRAT

v_call: TRBV29-1
j_call: TRBJ1-2
cdr3_aa: SVASQELGYGYT

v_call: TRBV5-1
j_call: TRBJ1-2
cdr3_aa: ASSEGQALLGYT

v_call: TRBV11-2
j_call: TRBJ2-3
cdr3_aa: ATLGLALSTDTQY

v_call: TRBV7-9
j_call: TRBJ2-5
cdr3_aa: ASSPGVVETQY

v_call: TRBV5-1
j_call: TRBJ2-2
cdr3_aa: ASSLRLAGEGDTGELF

v_call: TRBV7-2
j_call: TRBJ2-7
cdr3_aa: ASSLESGSFHEQY

v_call: TRBV25-1
j_call: TRBJ1-1
cdr3_aa: ASWDYTEAF

v_call: TRBV12-3/TRBV12-4
j_call: TRBJ2-4
cdr3_aa: ASSLVMRGPENIQY

v_call: TRBV10-3
j_call: TRBJ2-3
cdr3_aa: AMGSTDTQY

v_call: TRBV20-1
j_call: TRBJ1-1
cdr3_aa: SASPGGQTEAF

v_call: TRBV4-1
j_call: TRBJ2-5
cdr3_aa: ASSPGLAIGTQY

v_call: TRBV29-1
j_call: TRBJ2-3
cdr3_aa: SVVMNTDTQY

v_call: TRBV12-3/TRBV12-4
j_call: TRBJ2-1
cdr3_aa: ASSLALGGRNEQF

v_call: TRBV28
j_call: TRBJ2-7
cdr3_aa: ASSLIPSSTYEQY

v_call: TRBV6-1
j_call: TRBJ2-1
cdr3_aa: ASRPRSHEQF

v_call: TRBV20-1
j_call: TRBJ2-3
cdr3_aa: SAPPRRGGTDTQY

v_call: TRBV5-1
j_call: TRBJ1-2
cdr3_aa: ASSLVPGNNYGYT

v_call: TRBV5-1
j_call: TRBJ2-7
cdr3_aa: ASSPDREQQY

v_call: TRBV10-1
j_call: TRBJ2-3
cdr3_aa: ASSDGSGGTDTQY

v_call: TRBV5-1
j_call: TRBJ1-3
cdr3_aa: ASSLAPISGNTIY

v_call: TRBV5-1
j_call: TRBJ1-1
cdr3_aa: ASSSSRGDEAF

v_call: TRBV2
j_call: TRBJ1-5
cdr3_aa: ASSESLSSHQPQH

v_call: TRBV6-5
j_call: TRBJ2-1
cdr3_aa: ASSYAAYNEQF